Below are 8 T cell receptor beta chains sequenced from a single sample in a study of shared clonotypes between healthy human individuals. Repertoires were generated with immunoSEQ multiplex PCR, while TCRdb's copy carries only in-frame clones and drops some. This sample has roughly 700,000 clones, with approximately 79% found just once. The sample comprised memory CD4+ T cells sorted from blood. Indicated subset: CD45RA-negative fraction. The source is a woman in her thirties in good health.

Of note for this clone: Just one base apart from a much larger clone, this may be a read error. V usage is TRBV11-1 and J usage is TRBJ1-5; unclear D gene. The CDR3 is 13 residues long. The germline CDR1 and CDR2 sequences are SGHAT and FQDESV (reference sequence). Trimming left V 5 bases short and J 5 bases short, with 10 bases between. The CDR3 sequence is CASSTQRDQPQHF. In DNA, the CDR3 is TGTGCCAGCAGCACCCAGCGGGATCAGCCCCAGCATTTT.

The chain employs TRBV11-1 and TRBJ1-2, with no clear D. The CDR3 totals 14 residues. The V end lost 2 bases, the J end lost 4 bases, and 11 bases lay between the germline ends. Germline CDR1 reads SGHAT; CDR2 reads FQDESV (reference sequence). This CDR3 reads CASSLHQETYGYTF. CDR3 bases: TGTGCCAGCAGCTTACATCAGGAAACCTATGGCTACACCTTC.

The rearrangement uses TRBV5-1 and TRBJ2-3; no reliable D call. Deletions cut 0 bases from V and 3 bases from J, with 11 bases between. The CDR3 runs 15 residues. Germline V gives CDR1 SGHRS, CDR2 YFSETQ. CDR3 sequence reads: CASSLDGFQTDTQYF. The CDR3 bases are TGCGCCAGCAGCTTGGATGGCTTCCAAACAGATACGCAGTATTTT.

The CDR3 region is CASSLGQANTEAFF. The CDR3 DNA sequence: TGCGCCAGCAGCTTGGGACAAGCGAACACTGAAGCTTTCTTT. J is TRBJ1-1 and V is TRBV5-1; D uncertain. The ends were cut back, 0 bases at V and 1 base at J, with 7 bases in the middle. Germline V gene sequence: CDR1 SGHRS, CDR2 YFSETQ. The CDR3 consists of 14 residues.

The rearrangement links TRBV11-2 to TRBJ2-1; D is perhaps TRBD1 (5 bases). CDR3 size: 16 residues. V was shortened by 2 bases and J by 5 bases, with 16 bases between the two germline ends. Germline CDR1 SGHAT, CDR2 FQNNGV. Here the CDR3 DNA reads TGTGCCAGCAGCTTAAGGGGCCAGGCGACTGACAATGAGCAGTTCTTC. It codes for CASSLRGQATDNEQFF.

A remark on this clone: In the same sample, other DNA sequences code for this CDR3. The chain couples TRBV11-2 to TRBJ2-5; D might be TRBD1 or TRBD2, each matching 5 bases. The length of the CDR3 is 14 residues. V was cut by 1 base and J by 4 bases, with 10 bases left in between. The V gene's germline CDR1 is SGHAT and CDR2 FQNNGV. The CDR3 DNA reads TGTGCCAGCAGCTTAGTGAGGGGCCGAGAGACCCAGTACTTC. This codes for CASSLVRGRETQYF.

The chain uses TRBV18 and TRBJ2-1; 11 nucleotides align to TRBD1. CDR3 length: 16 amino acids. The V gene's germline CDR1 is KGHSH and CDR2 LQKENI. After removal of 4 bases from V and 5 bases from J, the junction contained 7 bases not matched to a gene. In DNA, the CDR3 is TGTGCCAGCTCACAGGACAGGGGGCGCGGGGACAATGAGCAGTTCTTC. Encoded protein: CASSQDRGRGDNEQFF.

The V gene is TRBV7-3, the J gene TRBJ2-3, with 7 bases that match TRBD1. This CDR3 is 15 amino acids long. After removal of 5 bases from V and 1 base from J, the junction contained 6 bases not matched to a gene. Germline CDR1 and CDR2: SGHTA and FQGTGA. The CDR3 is CASSPQGYGTDTQYF. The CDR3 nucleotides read TGTGCCAGCAGCCCACAGGGGTACGGCACAGATACGCAGTATTTT.